This is a list of T cell receptor beta chains from one sample in a study of T cells in localized non-small cell lung cancer. Generated by immunoSEQ multiplex PCR, the TCRdb table keeps only in-frame clones and is missing some. The table shows tens of thousands of clones, with 88% occurring only once. Sample: peripheral blood, taken before any cancer treatment. Every receptor here comes from a female donor older than 55 with stage I squamous cell lung carcinoma. Both conserved end residues are part of each CDR3. A D gene is named only where the DNA matches it firmly. Some rows mark clone size as missing; the rest say once, few, many or name a class of expanded clone.

TRBJ2-2,TRBV19,TRBD1,NA,17,TGTGCCAGTAGTTTGACCGGGACAGGGGGCATGACCGGGGAGCTGTTTTTT,CASSLTGTGGMTGELFF
TRBJ2-7,TRBV11-2,TRBD2,NA,15,TGTGCCAGCAGCGCTACTAGCGGGAGGGCCTACGAGCAGTACTTC,CASSATSGRAYEQYF
TRBJ1-2,TRBV18,TRBD1,NA,13,TGTGCCAGCTCGCGGACAGGGGGCTATGGCTACACCTTC,CASSRTGGYGYTF
TRBJ1-3,TRBV19,TRBD1,NA,16,TGTGCCAGTAGTGACCCCAGGGGGCCTACTGGAAACACCATATATTTT,CASSDPRGPTGNTIYF
TRBJ2-7,TRBV12-5,NA,NA,14,TGTGCTAGTGGTTTGGTTGGCAACTCCTACGAGCAGTACTTC,CASGLVGNSYEQYF
TRBJ1-5,TRBV28,NA,NA,15,TGTGCCAGCAGTTTAGCGTCAGGTTCCTATCAGCCCCAGCATTTT,CASSLASGSYQPQHF
TRBJ2-1,TRBV7-7,NA,once,13,TGTGCTAGCAGCTTAGGATTAGGGACTCTCGAGTTCTTC,CASSLGLGTLEFF
TRBJ2-6,TRBV5-1,NA,NA,17,TGCGCCAGCAGCTTGCTCCCAGAACTCTCTGGGGCCAACGTCCTGACTTTC,CASSLLPELSGANVLTF
TRBJ1-6,TRBV15,NA,NA,14,TGTGCCACCAGCAGAGATCTAGGAAAATCACCCCTCCACTTT,CATSRDLGKSPLHF
TRBJ2-2,TRBV15,TRBD1,NA,15,TGTGCCACCAGCAACTACGGACAGGGCCCCGGGGAGCTGTTTTTT,CATSNYGQGPGELFF
TRBJ1-4,TRBV7-9,NA,NA,15,TGTGCCAGCAGCTTCGGACGGGCATATGATGAAAAACTGTTTTTT,CASSFGRAYDEKLFF
TRBJ2-7,TRBV27,NA,once,15,TGTGCCAGCAGTTCCCCCAACAGGAACTCCTACGAGCAGTACTTC,CASSSPNRNSYEQYF
TRBJ1-1,TRBV9,NA,NA,15,TGTGCCAGCAGCGTCCCAGAAGCCCGAGACACTGAAGCTTTCTTT,CASSVPEARDTEAFF
TRBJ1-2,TRBV4-3,NA,NA,15,TGCGCCAGCAGCCAAGCGGACAGTACTAACTATGGCTACACCTTC,CASSQADSTNYGYTF
TRBJ2-2,TRBV5-4,TRBD2,NA,16,TGTGCCAGCAGCCGGGGACTAGCGGGTGGCACCGGGGAGCTGTTTTTT,CASSRGLAGGTGELFF
TRBJ2-3,TRBV30,NA,NA,17,TGTGCCTGGAGCCTGGGGTGGCCAGGGGCTAGCACAGATACGCAGTATTTT,CAWSLGWPGASTDTQYF
TRBJ2-5,TRBV2,NA,NA,12,TGTGCCAGCAGTGAAACCCAAGAGACCCAGTACTTC,CASSETQETQYF
TRBJ1-3,TRBV30,TRBD1,NA,16,TGTGCCTGGAGTTATGGACAGGTCAACTCTGGAAATACCATATATTTT,CAWSYGQVNSGNTIYF
TRBJ1-1,TRBV9,NA,NA,15,TGTGCCAGCAGCGTAAGCCCGGGGCAGGCATCTGAAGCTTTCTTT,CASSVSPGQASEAFF
TRBJ1-2,TRBV9,TRBD1,NA,17,TGTGCCAGCAGCGTCTCGTTCGAGACAGGGGTTCCGCGCGGCTACACCTTC,CASSVSFETGVPRGYTF
TRBJ2-1,TRBV27,TRBD2,NA,15,TGTGCCAGCAGTTTATTGGGGGGGGGCTACAATGAGCAGTTCTTC,CASSLLGGGYNEQFF
TRBJ2-1,TRBV6-5,NA,NA,15,TGTGCCAGCACCCAAACGGGAGCCATCTACAATGAGCAGTTCTTC,CASTQTGAIYNEQFF
TRBJ2-2,TRBV30,TRBD1,NA,16,TGTGCCTGGAAAAAACCGGGACAGGGAAGGACCGGGGAGCTGTTTTTT,CAWKKPGQGRTGELFF
TRBJ1-2,TRBV6-1,TRBD1,NA,15,TGTGCCATCAAGGACAGGTCCTCTATGTCTGACGGCTACACCTTC,CAIKDRSSMSDGYTF
TRBJ1-5,TRBV4-3,NA,NA,17,TGCGCCAGCAGCCAAGATTCACAGGGATGGGGCAATCAGCCCCAGCATTTT,CASSQDSQGWGNQPQHF
TRBJ2-1,TRBV5-4,TRBD2,NA,15,TGTGCCAGCAGGTCAGCGGGAGCGGGGGGAAGTGAGCAGTTCTTC,CASRSAGAGGSEQFF
TRBJ2-2,TRBV19,TRBD1,NA,15,TGTGCCAGTAGTACTCAGGGGGTGAACACCGGGGAGCTGTTTTTT,CASSTQGVNTGELFF
TRBJ2-1,TRBV7-3,TRBD1,NA,15,TGTGCCAGCAGCGCCGGACAGGGACGCATCCATGAGCAGTTCTTC,CASSAGQGRIHEQFF
TRBJ1-1,TRBV7-2,NA,once,14,TGTGCCAGCAGCTTAGCGGAAATAGGTACTGAAGCTTTCTTT,CASSLAEIGTEAFF
TRBJ2-7,TRBV18,NA,NA,15,TGTGCCAGCTCACCATCCGGGGCGGGCTCCTACGAGCAGTACTTC,CASSPSGAGSYEQYF
TRBJ1-3,TRBV7-2,NA,NA,15,TGTGCCAGCAGCTTAAGAGGGGCAGTTGGAAACACCATATATTTT,CASSLRGAVGNTIYF
TRBJ2-5,TRBV25-1,NA,NA,14,TGTGCCAGCAGGGCCGGGATGCTGGGGGAGACCCAGTACTTC,CASRAGMLGETQYF
TRBJ2-7,TRBV30,TRBD1,once,15,TGTGCCTGGCAGGCCCCCGGGACAGCCTCCTACGAGCAGTACTTC,CAWQAPGTASYEQYF
TRBJ2-5,TRBV27,NA,NA,15,TGTGCCAGCAGGCGGGTTGGCGGCCCTAGGGAGACCCAGTACTTC,CASRRVGGPRETQYF
TRBJ2-1,TRBV11-1,NA,NA,17,TGTGCCAGCAGCCCACTCTTGGGGGGACAGAGATACAATGAGCAGTTCTTC,CASSPLLGGQRYNEQFF
TRBJ2-7,TRBV7-9,NA,NA,13,TGTGCCAGCAGCTTAGGGGGACGTAACGAGCAGTACTTC,CASSLGGRNEQYF
TRBJ2-7,TRBV14,NA,NA,15,TGTGCCAGCAGCCAAGTCCGGGGGTTGGGGAACGAGCAGTACTTC,CASSQVRGLGNEQYF
TRBJ1-2,TRBV5-1,NA,NA,16,TGCGCCAGCAGCTTGGGAGCAGGGTCCTCTAACTATGGCTACACCTTC,CASSLGAGSSNYGYTF
TRBJ2-1,TRBV19,TRBD2,NA,13,TGTGCCAGTAAGAACAGCGGGAGATATGAGCAGTTCTTC,CASKNSGRYEQFF
TRBJ2-5,TRBV7-3,TRBD2,NA,14,TGTGCCAGCAGCCAGAGCGGGAGAGGCGAGACCCAGTACTTC,CASSQSGRGETQYF
TRBJ1-2,TRBV5-1,TRBD1,NA,14,TGCGCCAGCAGCTGGGACAGGCCAACTGTAGGCTACACCTTC,CASSWDRPTVGYTF
TRBJ2-3,TRBV28,TRBD1,NA,17,TGTGCCAGCAGTCGGACAGGGGGGAGTCAATTCACAGATACGCAGTATTTT,CASSRTGGSQFTDTQYF
TRBJ2-1,TRBV9,TRBD2,NA,16,TGTGCCAGCAGTGCCGGACTAGCGGGGGTGGTACATGAGCAGTTCTTC,CASSAGLAGVVHEQFF
TRBJ2-2,TRBV30,TRBD2,NA,14,TGTGCCTGGGCGGGACTAGCGGTTACCGGGGAGCTGTTTTTT,CAWAGLAVTGELFF
TRBJ2-5,TRBV9,NA,NA,14,TGTGCCAGCAGCGTAGTGGGGGGTGGAGAGACCCAGTACTTC,CASSVVGGGETQYF
TRBJ2-1,TRBV7-9,TRBD2,few,15,TGTGCCAGCAGATATGGCGGGAGCGGGGACAATGAGCAGTTCTTC,CASRYGGSGDNEQFF
TRBJ2-7,TRBV4-1,NA,few,15,TGCGCCAGCAGCCAAGTAGCGCTTACTTCCTACGAGCAGTACTTC,CASSQVALTSYEQYF
TRBJ2-2,TRBV6-4,NA,once,14,TGTGCCAGCAGACCAGGGGGAGGCACCGGGGAGCTGTTTTTT,CASRPGGGTGELFF
TRBJ2-5,TRBV5-4,TRBD2,NA,15,TGTGCCAGCAGCTTGACTAGCGGGGTCCAAGAGACCCAGTACTTC,CASSLTSGVQETQYF